This entry is about one TCR beta chain. The antigen this receptor binds is unknown. Per-nucleotide qualities are absent, and no much larger clonotype sits a single base away. This specimen belongs to a study of cytomegalovirus exposure and HLA in healthy donors (dated by TCRdb to 2016 to 2017). Background on the whole study: According to a later analysis, the approximately 120 validation repertoires were produced on the same platform as the 680 or so repertoires of the first cohort. The study aimed to test whether signatures of past pathogen exposure could be identified by cataloging public T cell receptors. A separate validation cohort of 100 to 150 different subjects was used in addition to the 666-subject first cohort. High-throughput TCR immunosequencing, statistical association of individual TCRs with disease status, and machine learning were combined to predict cytomegalovirus infection status.

General findings and caveats noted by the study authors: In vitro tests confirmed that a few of the cytomegalovirus-associated TCR beta chains recognize cytomegalovirus antigens. In both the original and validation cohorts, the classifier was reported to diagnose cytomegalovirus status with high specificity and sensitivity. It was suggested by the authors that the approach could potentially be generalized to other disease states and immunological phenotypes. A later analysis found that TCRs clustered in the first cohort also tended to co-occur in the roughly 110 validation repertoires, with 94% of cluster scores above 0. The study listed 164 TCR beta chains as associated with cytomegalovirus. A later analysis lacked HLA typing for the validation cohort, so it scored co-occurrence in that cohort across all 120 repertoires. Most TCR sequences were seen in very few donors, while some public TCRs were found in many individuals.

V is pared back by 0 bases and J by 11 bases, with 10 bases lying between the germline termini. The CDR3 measures 12 amino acids from cysteine to phenylalanine. Kept here is only the CDR3 DNA, which spans 36 bases and is read in frame from base 1. Reading the germline V gene gives CDR1 SGHTA and CDR2 FQGNSA. The library was generated by the immunoSEQ multiplex PCR assay. As for the authors' bioinformatics: A statistical classification framework was built to diagnose cytomegalovirus status from the catalog of TCR beta chain sequences. TCRdb retrieved this table from immuneACCESS and kept in-frame rearrangements only. Not all clones are present; in checked studies, unresolved V genes account for under half, and no reason is known for the remainder. The DNA gave D and trimming, while V, J and clone size come from that table. The sample table records 180,000 or so clones; about 89% of these occur just once. The ten largest account for less than 3% of the sample.

The donors were included in the validation cohort of over a hundred subjects, a group kept apart from the roughly 700-subject first cohort. The chain uses TRBV7-2 and TRBJ1-1; TRBD1 is perhaps the D gene, given 6 matching bases. Sequenced material: PBMCs. The origin of this receptor is a man between 18 and 35 years old in good health and CMV-seropositive. Here the CDR3 is given as CASSLAQGTAFF. The nucleotides are TGTGCCAGCAGCTTAGCGCAGGGGACCGCTTTCTTT.